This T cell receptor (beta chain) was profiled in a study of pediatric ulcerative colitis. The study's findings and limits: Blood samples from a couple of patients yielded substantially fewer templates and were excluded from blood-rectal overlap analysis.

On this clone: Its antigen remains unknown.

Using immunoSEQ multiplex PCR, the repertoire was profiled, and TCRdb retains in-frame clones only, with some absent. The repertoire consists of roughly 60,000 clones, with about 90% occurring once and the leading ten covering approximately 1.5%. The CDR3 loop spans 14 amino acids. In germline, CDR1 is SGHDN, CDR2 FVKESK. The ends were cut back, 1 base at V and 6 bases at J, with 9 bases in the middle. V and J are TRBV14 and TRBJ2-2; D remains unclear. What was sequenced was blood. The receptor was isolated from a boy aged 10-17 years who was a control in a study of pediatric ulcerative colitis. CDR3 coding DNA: TGTGCCAGCAGCCAAGTAAGGGTACCCGGGGAGCTGTTTTTT. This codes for CASSQVRVPGELFF.